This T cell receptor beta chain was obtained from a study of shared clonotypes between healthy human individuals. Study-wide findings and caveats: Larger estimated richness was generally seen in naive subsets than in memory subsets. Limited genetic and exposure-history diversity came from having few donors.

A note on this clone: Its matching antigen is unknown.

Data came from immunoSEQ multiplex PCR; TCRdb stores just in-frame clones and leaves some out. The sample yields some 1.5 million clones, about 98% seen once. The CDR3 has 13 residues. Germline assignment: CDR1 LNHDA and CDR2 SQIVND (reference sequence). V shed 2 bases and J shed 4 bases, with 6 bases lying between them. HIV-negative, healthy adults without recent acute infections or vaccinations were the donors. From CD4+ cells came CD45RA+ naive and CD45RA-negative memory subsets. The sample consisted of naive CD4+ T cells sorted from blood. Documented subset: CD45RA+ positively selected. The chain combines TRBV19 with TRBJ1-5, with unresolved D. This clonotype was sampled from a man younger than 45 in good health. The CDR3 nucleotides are TGTGCCAGTAGTATAACGGCTAATCAGCCCCAGCATTTT. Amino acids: CASSITANQPQHF.